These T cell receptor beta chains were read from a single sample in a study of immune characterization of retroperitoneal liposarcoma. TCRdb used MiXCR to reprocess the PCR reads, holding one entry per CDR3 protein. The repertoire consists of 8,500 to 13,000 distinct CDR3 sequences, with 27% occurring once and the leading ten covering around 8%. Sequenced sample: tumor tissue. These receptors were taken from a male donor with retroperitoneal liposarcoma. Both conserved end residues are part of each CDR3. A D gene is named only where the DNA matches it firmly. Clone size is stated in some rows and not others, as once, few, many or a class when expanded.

CDR3 DNA: TGTGCCAGCAGCTTAGCGGCACGGGGCTACGAGCAGTACTTC
CDR3 protein: CASSLAARGYEQYF
V gene: TRBV12-3/TRBV12-4
D gene: NA
clone size: many
J gene: TRBJ2-7
CDR3 length: 14

CDR3 DNA: TGTGCCAGCAGCTTCGTCGTATCGGATACGCAGTATTTT
CDR3 protein: CASSFVVSDTQYF
V gene: TRBV7-3
D gene: NA
clone size: NA
J gene: TRBJ2-3
CDR3 length: 13

CDR3 DNA: TGTGCCAGCAGCTTAGTCCTAGCGGGGGGTTATATCTACAATGAGCAGTTCTTC
CDR3 protein: CASSLVLAGGYIYNEQFF
V gene: TRBV7-8
D gene: TRBD2
clone size: many
J gene: TRBJ2-1
CDR3 length: 18

CDR3 DNA: TGTGCCAGCGATGTGCGGGGCCTCACAGATACGCAGTATTTT
CDR3 protein: CASDVRGLTDTQYF
V gene: TRBV12-3/TRBV12-4
D gene: NA
clone size: few
J gene: TRBJ2-3
CDR3 length: 14

CDR3 DNA: TGTGCCAGCAGTGAAGCAGGCCATCAGCCCCAGCATTTT
CDR3 protein: CASSEAGHQPQHF
V gene: TRBV6-1
D gene: NA
clone size: few
J gene: TRBJ1-5
CDR3 length: 13

CDR3 DNA: TGTGCCAGCAGCTCTACTAGCGGAGCCTCCTACGAGCAGTTCTTC
CDR3 protein: CASSSTSGASYEQFF
V gene: TRBV6-1
D gene: TRBD2
clone size: many
J gene: TRBJ2-1
CDR3 length: 15

CDR3 DNA: TGTGCCAGCACCGAAGCTGACGGACACACTGAAGCTTTCTTT
CDR3 protein: CASTEADGHTEAFF
V gene: TRBV6-5
D gene: NA
clone size: once
J gene: TRBJ1-1
CDR3 length: 14

CDR3 DNA: TGTGCCAGCCATGTGCTAGGACTAGCGGACTCTAATGAGCAGTTCTTC
CDR3 protein: CASHVLGLADSNEQFF
V gene: TRBV28
D gene: TRBD2
clone size: NA
J gene: TRBJ2-1
CDR3 length: 16

CDR3 DNA: TGTGCCAGCAGCCAAGAGGCTGGGTCATCCTACAATGAGCAGTTCTTC
CDR3 protein: CASSQEAGSSYNEQFF
V gene: TRBV4-1
D gene: NA
clone size: NA
J gene: TRBJ2-1
CDR3 length: 16

CDR3 DNA: TGTGCCAGCAGTCCCCGGGTCGGATACTCCTACGAGCAGTACTTC
CDR3 protein: CASSPRVGYSYEQYF
V gene: TRBV6-1
D gene: NA
clone size: medium-sized
J gene: TRBJ2-7
CDR3 length: 15

CDR3 DNA: TGTGCCAGCAGCAGGGAGGGCCTAGGTTACAATGAGCAGTTCTTC
CDR3 protein: CASSREGLGYNEQFF
V gene: TRBV6-5
D gene: TRBD2
clone size: NA
J gene: TRBJ2-1
CDR3 length: 15

CDR3 DNA: TGTGCCAGCAGCCCGGGCTGGGGAAGTCAAGAGACCCAGTACTTC
CDR3 protein: CASSPGWGSQETQYF
V gene: TRBV11-2
D gene: NA
clone size: NA
J gene: TRBJ2-5
CDR3 length: 15

CDR3 DNA: TGTGCCAGTTGTGACTCGGGGTTCCAAGAGACCCAGTACTTC
CDR3 protein: CASCDSGFQETQYF
V gene: TRBV12-3/TRBV12-4
D gene: NA
clone size: many
J gene: TRBJ2-5
CDR3 length: 14

CDR3 DNA: TGTGCCAGCAGTCTTTATACAGGGAATAATTCACCCCTCCACTTT
CDR3 protein: CASSLYTGNNSPLHF
V gene: TRBV6-1
D gene: NA
clone size: medium-sized
J gene: TRBJ1-6
CDR3 length: 15

CDR3 DNA: TGTGCCAGCAGTTTCCGCATGCCGGGACAGTCCTACGAGCAGTACTTC
CDR3 protein: CASSFRMPGQSYEQYF
V gene: TRBV6-1
D gene: TRBD1
clone size: many
J gene: TRBJ2-7
CDR3 length: 16

CDR3 DNA: TGTGCCATCAGTGAAACAGGGATGGAAGAAAAACTGTTTTTT
CDR3 protein: CAISETGMEEKLFF
V gene: TRBV10-3
D gene: NA
clone size: few
J gene: TRBJ1-4
CDR3 length: 14

CDR3 DNA: TGTGCCAGCAGCCTGGGGATCCAAGAGACCCAGTTCTTC
CDR3 protein: CASSLGIQETQFF
V gene: TRBV6-1
D gene: NA
clone size: few
J gene: TRBJ2-1
CDR3 length: 13

CDR3 DNA: TGTGCCAGCAGTTGGTCCAAGGGCGGGAGCGTCAGTGAGCAGTACTTC
CDR3 protein: CASSWSKGGSVSEQYF
V gene: TRBV6-1
D gene: TRBD2
clone size: large
J gene: TRBJ2-7
CDR3 length: 16

CDR3 DNA: TGTGCCAGCAGCTTCTTTCAAGAGACCCAGTACTTC
CDR3 protein: CASSFFQETQYF
V gene: TRBV11-2
D gene: NA
clone size: NA
J gene: TRBJ2-5
CDR3 length: 12

CDR3 DNA: TGTGCCAGCAGCTTAGGGGGCACTGAGCAGTACTTC
CDR3 protein: CASSLGGTEQYF
V gene: TRBV11-3
D gene: NA
clone size: few
J gene: TRBJ2-7
CDR3 length: 12

CDR3 DNA: TGTGCCAGTAGTATGGCCCAGGACAGAAATGGCTACACCTTC
CDR3 protein: CASSMAQDRNGYTF
V gene: TRBV19
D gene: NA
clone size: NA
J gene: TRBJ1-2
CDR3 length: 14

CDR3 DNA: TGTGCCAGCAGTTGGGGGCGTGCAGAGCTGTTTTTT
CDR3 protein: CASSWGRAELFF
V gene: TRBV25-1
D gene: NA
clone size: medium-sized
J gene: TRBJ2-2
CDR3 length: 12

CDR3 DNA: TGTGCCAGCAGTCTACTTGCGTTGGCTGTCTTAAACACCATATATTTT
CDR3 protein: CASSLLALAVLNTIYF
V gene: TRBV12-3/TRBV12-4
D gene: NA
clone size: NA
J gene: TRBJ1-3
CDR3 length: 16

CDR3 DNA: TGCGCCAGCCTTGGACAGGGCCACGAGCAGTACTTC
CDR3 protein: CASLGQGHEQYF
V gene: TRBV10-2
D gene: TRBD1
clone size: once
J gene: TRBJ2-7
CDR3 length: 12

CDR3 DNA: TGTGCCAGCAGTGAAGCTAGCGGCACAGATACGCAGTATTTT
CDR3 protein: CASSEASGTDTQYF
V gene: TRBV6-1
D gene: NA
clone size: few
J gene: TRBJ2-3
CDR3 length: 14

CDR3 DNA: TGTGCCAGCAGTCACGGTCTTAATTCACCCCTCCACTTT
CDR3 protein: CASSHGLNSPLHF
V gene: TRBV27
D gene: NA
clone size: few
J gene: TRBJ1-6
CDR3 length: 13

CDR3 DNA: TGTGCCAGCAGGGAGGGGTACGGGGGCCTAAACTACGAGCAGTACTTC
CDR3 protein: CASREGYGGLNYEQYF
V gene: TRBV6-5
D gene: NA
clone size: once
J gene: TRBJ2-7
CDR3 length: 16

CDR3 DNA: TGTGCCAGCAGCTCGAGCGGGACAGGAGGTGAAAAACTGTTTTTT
CDR3 protein: CASSSSGTGGEKLFF
V gene: TRBV7-2
D gene: TRBD1
clone size: NA
J gene: TRBJ1-4
CDR3 length: 15

CDR3 DNA: TGTGCCAGCAGCTTAGGGCCCCCTAGCGGGAGGGCCGAAGAGACCCAGTTCTTC
CDR3 protein: CASSLGPPSGRAEETQFF
V gene: TRBV7-2
D gene: TRBD2
clone size: medium-sized
J gene: TRBJ2-1
CDR3 length: 18

CDR3 DNA: TGTGCCAGCAGTTACTCGGGGACTAGTGGTGAGCAGTATTTC
CDR3 protein: CASSYSGTSGEQYF
V gene: TRBV6-5
D gene: TRBD2
clone size: NA
J gene: TRBJ2-1
CDR3 length: 14

CDR3 DNA: TGTGCCAGCAGTAGGTCAGGACGCAACAATGAGCAGTACTTC
CDR3 protein: CASSRSGRNNEQYF
V gene: TRBV6-1
D gene: NA
clone size: few
J gene: TRBJ2-5
CDR3 length: 14

CDR3 DNA: TGTGCCAGCAGTTTGGGGGAGGTGCAGGAGCAGTACTTC
CDR3 protein: CASSLGEVQEQYF
V gene: TRBV12-3/TRBV12-4
D gene: NA
clone size: medium-sized
J gene: TRBJ2-7
CDR3 length: 13

CDR3 DNA: TGTGCCAGCAGCTTAGACAGGGACAACGAGCAGTACTTC
CDR3 protein: CASSLDRDNEQYF
V gene: TRBV11-2
D gene: NA
clone size: NA
J gene: TRBJ2-7
CDR3 length: 13

CDR3 DNA: TGTGCCAGCAGCTTAATCGGACTAGCGGGAGGGAATGAGCAGTACTTC
CDR3 protein: CASSLIGLAGGNEQYF
V gene: TRBV11-3
D gene: TRBD2
clone size: medium-sized
J gene: TRBJ2-7
CDR3 length: 16

CDR3 DNA: TGTGCCAGCTCTCCCTCGATAGATACGCAGTATTTT
CDR3 protein: CASSPSIDTQYF
V gene: TRBV6-1
D gene: NA
clone size: NA
J gene: TRBJ2-3
CDR3 length: 12

CDR3 DNA: TGTGCCAGCAGTGAAGGTGACAGGAGCACAGATACGCAGTATTTT
CDR3 protein: CASSEGDRSTDTQYF
V gene: TRBV6-1
D gene: NA
clone size: few
J gene: TRBJ2-3
CDR3 length: 15

CDR3 DNA: TGTGCCAGCAGCCAAGGAACTTACACAGATACGCAGTATTTT
CDR3 protein: CASSQGTYTDTQYF
V gene: TRBV4-1
D gene: NA
clone size: NA
J gene: TRBJ2-3
CDR3 length: 14

CDR3 DNA: TGCGCCAGCAGCGCGGGGACTAGCAATGAGCAGTTCTTC
CDR3 protein: CASSAGTSNEQFF
V gene: TRBV5-1
D gene: TRBD2
clone size: NA
J gene: TRBJ2-1
CDR3 length: 13

CDR3 DNA: TGTGCCAGCAATTGGGCGGCCGGGCGCGAGCAGTTCTTC
CDR3 protein: CASNWAAGREQFF
V gene: TRBV6-1
D gene: NA
clone size: few
J gene: TRBJ2-1
CDR3 length: 13

CDR3 DNA: TGCGCCAGCAGTGAGTCCCGGCGGGGGTACACAGATACGCAGTATTTT
CDR3 protein: CASSESRRGYTDTQYF
V gene: TRBV10-2
D gene: TRBD2
clone size: NA
J gene: TRBJ2-3
CDR3 length: 16

CDR3 DNA: TGTGCCAGCAGCAGTGGGGAATATGGCTACACCTTC
CDR3 protein: CASSSGEYGYTF
V gene: TRBV6-1
D gene: NA
clone size: many
J gene: TRBJ1-2
CDR3 length: 12

CDR3 DNA: TGTGCCAGCAGCCTAGACCAACCGGGACAGAGATCCTACGAGCAGTACTTC
CDR3 protein: CASSLDQPGQRSYEQYF
V gene: TRBV11-2
D gene: TRBD1
clone size: many
J gene: TRBJ2-7
CDR3 length: 17

CDR3 DNA: TGTGCCAGCAGTGAATTGCTGGGTGAAGCTTTCTTT
CDR3 protein: CASSELLGEAFF
V gene: TRBV25-1
D gene: NA
clone size: once
J gene: TRBJ1-1
CDR3 length: 12

CDR3 DNA: TGTGCCAGCAGTCCTCTGGATAGAAGCAAAAACATTCAGTACTTC
CDR3 protein: CASSPLDRSKNIQYF
V gene: TRBV6-1
D gene: NA
clone size: NA
J gene: TRBJ2-4
CDR3 length: 15

CDR3 DNA: TGTGCCAGCAGCAGGGGGCGTAATTCCGAGCAGTTCTTC
CDR3 protein: CASSRGRNSEQFF
V gene: TRBV7-3
D gene: TRBD1
clone size: many
J gene: TRBJ2-1
CDR3 length: 13